These 16 T cell receptor beta chains came from one sample sequenced in a study of vaccination effects on CD4 cells after COVID-19. Ahead of sequencing, the ViraFEST assay grew antigen-specific CD4+ T cells using viral peptide pools. Having been cultured for 10 days, the cells underwent CD4+ T cell isolation. Nucleocapsid antibodies were negative in the vaccine recipients, who had never had SARS-CoV-2 infection. The protocol was immunoSEQ multiplex PCR, while the TCRdb copy is restricted to in-frame clones and leaves out a portion. The sample yields 20,000 to 25,000 clones, about 69% seen once. What these receptors recognize is not known. Specimen: CD4+ T cells from PBMCs cultured with HCoV-NL63 spike peptides, collected before COVID-19 vaccination. These receptors originate from a human donor who received a COVID-19 vaccine.

The rearrangement links TRBV5-1 to TRBJ2-7, with D possibly matching TRBD2 (5 bases). CDR3 length equals 12 residues. Germline V gives CDR1 SGHRS, CDR2 YFSETQ. V was clipped by 4 bases and J by 7 bases, with 12 bases between them. In DNA, the CDR3 is TGCGCCAGCAGCCCCGTAGCGTGTGAGCAGTACTTC. Protein product: CASSPVACEQYF.

The J gene is TRBJ1-2, the V gene TRBV24-1; D might be TRBD1 (5 bases). V lost 4 bases and J 4 bases, leaving 12 bases between the germline ends. CDR1 and CDR2 (germline): KGHDR, SFDVKD. This CDR3 spans 14 amino acids. The DNA for the CDR3 is TGTGCCACCAGTGACACGGGACGGACCTATGGCTACACCTTC. It encodes CATSDTGRTYGYTF.

This chain links TRBV6-4 with TRBJ2-1; TRBD2 might be the D (6 bases). Per the germline V gene, CDR1 is MRHNA and CDR2 is SNTAGT. The CDR3 spans 14 residues. The V gene lost 8 bases and the J gene lost 5 bases, with 16 bases spanning the gap. The CDR3 is CASASTSTHNEQFF. The DNA for the CDR3 is TGTGCCAGCGCCAGCACTAGCACCCACAATGAGCAGTTCTTC.

V usage is TRBV28 and J usage is TRBJ2-1; 10 bases line up with TRBD2. Germline trimming cut 5 bases from V and 5 bases from J; bases unmatched to any gene: 6. There are 15 residues in the CDR3. From germline, CDR1 is MDHEN and CDR2 SYDVKM. The CDR3 spells CASSPSGRKNNEQFF. The CDR3 bases are TGTGCCAGCAGTCCTAGCGGGAGAAAGAACAATGAGCAGTTCTTC.

By sample fraction, this clone is medium-sized (0.01 to 0.1%). One junction end disagrees with the germline gene, perhaps due to a read error. The V gene is TRBV2, the J gene TRBJ1-1, with a tentative D call TRBD1 (5 bases). This CDR3 has 12 residues. Per germline, CDR1 SNHLY and CDR2 FYNNEI. The CDR3 reads CASREDSVEAFF. In nucleotides, the CDR3 is TGTGCCAGCAGGGAAGACAGCGTTGAAGCTTTCTTT.

This clone was recorded only once. The V call is TRBV7-9, the J call TRBJ1-1; D possibly corresponds to TRBD1 (5 bases). Deletions cut 1 base from V and 8 bases from J, with 8 bases between. CDR1 and CDR2 (germline): SEHNR, FQNEAQ (reference sequence). CDR3 length equals 12 residues. The CDR3 bases are TGTGCCAGCAGCTTAGAATCAGGGGAAGCTTTCTTT. Translating it yields CASSLESGEAFF.

The J gene is TRBJ2-2, the V gene TRBV6-2 or TRBV6-3; 7 nucleotides line up with TRBD2. V shed 6 bases, J shed 1 base, and the junction held 5 bases outside the gene matches. This CDR3 is built from 15 residues. CDR1 is MNHEY, CDR2 SVGEGT, per germline. The CDR3 bases are TGTGCCAGCAGCCCGGGGGGACTGAACACCGGGGAGCTGTTTTTT. The encoded protein is CASSPGGLNTGELFF.

This clone was counted a few times. The V gene is TRBV7-9, the J gene TRBJ1-1; D may be TRBD1 (6 bases). This CDR3 region has 18 residues. V lost 0 bases and J 5 bases, leaving 22 bases between the germline ends. Germline V gene sequence: CDR1 SEHNR, CDR2 FQNEAQ (reference sequence). The CDR3 sequence is CASSLARVVRSGVTEAFF. The CDR3 nucleotides are TGTGCCAGCAGCTTAGCGAGGGTCGTACGATCAGGGGTTACTGAAGCTTTCTTT.

V gene TRBV7-2 combines with J gene TRBJ1-1; 8 bases line up with TRBD1. Germline assignment: CDR1 SGHTA and CDR2 FQGNSA. The CDR3 loop spans 17 amino acids. After removal of 3 bases from V and 1 base from J, the junction contained 10 bases not matched to a gene. CDR3 protein: CASSFAGRGPANTEAFF. CDR3 bases: TGTGCCAGCAGCTTCGCCGGCAGGGGGCCAGCGAACACTGAAGCTTTCTTT.

The chain has TRBV6-6 and TRBJ1-4, with TRBD1 identical over 7 bases. The CDR3 length is 16 residues. Trimming removed 5 bases from V and 9 bases from J; junction bases left unmatched: 15. Germline V CDR1 and CDR2: MNHNY, SVGAGI (reference sequence). CDR3 sequence (DNA): TGTGCCAGCAGTCCCCCGGGCGACAGGGCGACTAAAAAACTGTTTTTT. Protein sequence: CASSPPGDRATKKLFF.

This clone was observed a few times. V and J are TRBV6-5 and TRBJ1-5, with D unclear. Between the trimmed V and J ends, which lost 0 bases and 4 bases, there was a span of 4 bases. The germline gives CDR1 MNHEY, CDR2 SVGAGI. CDR3 size: 13 residues. CDR3 sequence (DNA): TGTGCCAGCAGTTACTCATCTAATCAGCCCCAGCATTTT. It translates to CASSYSSNQPQHF.

The V and J genes are TRBV28 and TRBJ1-6; 7 nucleotides agree with TRBD1. This CDR3 spans 14 amino acids. In germline, CDR1 is MDHEN, CDR2 SYDVKM. Trimming took 6 bases from V and 5 from J; bases not matched to a gene: 4. CDR3 sequence: CASRPGQHNSPLHF. The CDR3 DNA follows: TGTGCCAGCAGGCCGGGACAGCATAATTCACCCCTCCACTTT.

This clone was found a few times. The V and J genes are TRBV6-1 and TRBJ1-2; possible D gene TRBD1, 6 bases. Trimming cost V 0 bases and J 7 bases, with 15 bases left between them. The CDR3 length is 15 residues. Germline CDR1 is MNHNS and CDR2 is SASEGT. The CDR3 reads CASSEALQGSGGYTF. The CDR3 DNA reads as TGTGCCAGCAGTGAAGCGCTTCAGGGGTCGGGTGGCTACACCTTC.

This chain uses TRBV12-5 with TRBJ2-1; 8 bases fit TRBD1. CDR1 LGHNT and CDR2 FRNRAP come from the germline V gene. Losses at the gene ends were 0 bases for V and 5 bases for J; bases not matched to a gene: 9. CDR3 length equals 17 residues. CDR3 nucleotides: TGTGCTAGTGGTTTGGTACTTGAGCAGGGGGCCCACAATGAGCAGTTCTTC. Residues: CASGLVLEQGAHNEQFF.

The chain carries TRBV19 and TRBJ2-7, with D tentatively TRBD1 (5 bases). The CDR3 contains 15 residues. Germline V gene lookup returns CDR1 LNHDA and CDR2 SQIVND (reference sequence). Trimming stripped 3 bases from V and 1 base from J, with 13 bases between. Here the CDR3 reads CASSIRAGQSYEQYF. CDR3 nucleotide sequence: TGTGCCAGTAGTATTCGGGCAGGGCAATCCTACGAGCAGTACTTC.

This rearrangement joins TRBV5-1 to TRBJ2-1, with 9 bases identical to TRBD2. V trimming: 1 base; J trimming: 4 bases; junction bases outside the gene matches: 3. The CDR3 is 15 residues long. Germline V gene lookup returns CDR1 SGHRS and CDR2 YFSETQ. The CDR3 sequence: CASSLSLAGYNEQFF. In DNA form, the CDR3 reads TGCGCCAGCAGCTTGAGCCTAGCGGGGTACAATGAGCAGTTCTTC.